This TCR beta chain emerged from a study of identical twins. The CDR3 consists of 13 residues. V was clipped by 4 bases and J by 6 bases; unmatched bases: 5. CDR1 is SGHAT, CDR2 FQNNGV, per germline. One entry per CDR3 protein results from TCRdb running MiXCR on the 5' RACE reads. The data hold 1.5 million or so distinct CDR3 sequences, with roughly 35% observed a single time. The TCR originated in a newborn girl in good health. The sequencing sample was made of cord blood. The chain has TRBV11-2 and TRBJ1-1, with TRBD1 matching over 7 bases. The CDR3 spells CASSSPRGPEAFF. The CDR3 DNA reads TGTGCCAGCAGCTCGCCGAGGGGGCCTGAAGCTTTCTTT.